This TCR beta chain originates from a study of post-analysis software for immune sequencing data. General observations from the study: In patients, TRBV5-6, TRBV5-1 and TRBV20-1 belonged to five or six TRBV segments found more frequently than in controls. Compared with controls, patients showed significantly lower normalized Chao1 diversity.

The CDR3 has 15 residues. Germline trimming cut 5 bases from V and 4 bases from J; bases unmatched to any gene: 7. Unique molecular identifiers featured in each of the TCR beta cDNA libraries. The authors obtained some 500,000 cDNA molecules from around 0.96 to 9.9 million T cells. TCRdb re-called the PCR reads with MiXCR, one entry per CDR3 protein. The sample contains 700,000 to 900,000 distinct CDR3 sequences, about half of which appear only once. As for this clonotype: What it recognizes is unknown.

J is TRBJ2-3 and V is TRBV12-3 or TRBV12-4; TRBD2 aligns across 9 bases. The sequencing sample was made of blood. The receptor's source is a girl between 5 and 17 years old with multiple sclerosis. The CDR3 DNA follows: TGTGCCAGCAGTCCCGCGGGAGGGGGCGCAGATACGCAGTATTTT. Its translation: CASSPAGGGADTQYF.